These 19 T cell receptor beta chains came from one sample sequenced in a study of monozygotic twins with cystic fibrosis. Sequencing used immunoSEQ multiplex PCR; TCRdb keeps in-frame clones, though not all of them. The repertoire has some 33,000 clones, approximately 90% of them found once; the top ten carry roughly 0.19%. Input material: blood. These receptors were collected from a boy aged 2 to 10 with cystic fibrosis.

This CDR3 reads CASSLWWQGTTGELFF. CDR3 sequence (DNA): TGCGCCAGCAGCTTGTGGTGGCAGGGGACCACCGGGGAGCTGTTTTTT. V is TRBV5-1 and J is TRBJ2-2, with D possibly being TRBD1 (6 bases). V dropped 1 base and J dropped 4 bases, with 14 bases sitting between them. The V gene's germline CDR1 is SGHRS and CDR2 YFSETQ. CDR3 size: 16 residues.

This chain's CDR3 is CASTPGTVSYEQYF. The DNA for the CDR3 is TGTGCCAGCACCCCAGGGACAGTCTCCTACGAGCAGTACTTC. The rearrangement links TRBV6-6 to TRBJ2-7; 7 bases line up with TRBD1. The CDR3 extends over 14 amino acids. Germline V gene data show CDR1 as MNHNY and CDR2 as SVGAGI (reference sequence). Trimming removed 7 bases from V and 0 bases from J; junction bases left unmatched: 6.

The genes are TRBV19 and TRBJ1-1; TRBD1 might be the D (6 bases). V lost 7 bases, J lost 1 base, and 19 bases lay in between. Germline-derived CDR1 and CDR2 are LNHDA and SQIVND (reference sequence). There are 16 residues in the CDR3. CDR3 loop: CASTPGAPGANTEAFF. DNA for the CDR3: TGTGCCAGTACCCCCGGGGCCCCAGGGGCGAACACTGAAGCTTTCTTT.

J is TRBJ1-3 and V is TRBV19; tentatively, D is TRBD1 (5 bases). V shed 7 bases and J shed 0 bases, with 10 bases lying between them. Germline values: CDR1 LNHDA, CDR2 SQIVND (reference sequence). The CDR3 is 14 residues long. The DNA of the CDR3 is TGTGCCAGTACCGCGGGGACCTCTGGAAACACCATATATTTT. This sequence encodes CASTAGTSGNTIYF.

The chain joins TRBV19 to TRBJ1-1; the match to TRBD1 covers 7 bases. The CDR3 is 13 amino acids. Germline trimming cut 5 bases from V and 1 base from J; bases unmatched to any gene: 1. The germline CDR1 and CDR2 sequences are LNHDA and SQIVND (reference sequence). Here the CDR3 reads CASSWDRNTEAFF. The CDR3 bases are TGTGCCAGTAGTTGGGACAGGAACACTGAAGCTTTCTTT.

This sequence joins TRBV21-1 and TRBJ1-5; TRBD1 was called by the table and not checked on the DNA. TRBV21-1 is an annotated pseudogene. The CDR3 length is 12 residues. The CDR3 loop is CASVTGDQPQHF. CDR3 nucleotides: TGTGCCAGCGTGACAGGGGATCAGCCCCAGCATTTT.

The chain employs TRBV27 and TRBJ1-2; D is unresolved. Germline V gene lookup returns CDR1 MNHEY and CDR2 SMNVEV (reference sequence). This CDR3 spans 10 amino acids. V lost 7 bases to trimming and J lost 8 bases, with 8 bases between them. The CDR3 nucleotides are TGTGCCAGCACCCTAGGCGGCTACACCTTC. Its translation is CASTLGGYTF.

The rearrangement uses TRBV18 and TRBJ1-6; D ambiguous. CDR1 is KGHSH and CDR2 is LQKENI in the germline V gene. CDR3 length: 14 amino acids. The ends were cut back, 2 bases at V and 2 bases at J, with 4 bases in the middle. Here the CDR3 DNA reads TGTGCCAGCTCACCAGGGCCCTATAATTCACCCCTCCACTTT. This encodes CASSPGPYNSPLHF.

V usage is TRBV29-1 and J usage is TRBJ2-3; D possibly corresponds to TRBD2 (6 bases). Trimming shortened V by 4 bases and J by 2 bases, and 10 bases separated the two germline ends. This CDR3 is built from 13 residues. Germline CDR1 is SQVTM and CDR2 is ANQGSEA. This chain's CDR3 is CSVAGLNTDTQYF. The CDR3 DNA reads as TGCAGCGTTGCAGGACTAAACACAGATACGCAGTATTTT.

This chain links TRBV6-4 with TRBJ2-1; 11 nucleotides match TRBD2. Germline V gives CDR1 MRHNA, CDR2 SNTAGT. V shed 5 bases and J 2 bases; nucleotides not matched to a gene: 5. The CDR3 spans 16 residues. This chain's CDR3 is CASSLTSGGTYNEQFF. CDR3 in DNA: TGTGCCAGCAGTCTTACTAGCGGGGGAACCTACAATGAGCAGTTCTTC.

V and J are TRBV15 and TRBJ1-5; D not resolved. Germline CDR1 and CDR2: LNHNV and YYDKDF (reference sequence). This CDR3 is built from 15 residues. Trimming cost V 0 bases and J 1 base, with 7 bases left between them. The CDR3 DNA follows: TGTGCCACCAGCAGAGATATCGGGAGCAATCAGCCCCAGCATTTT. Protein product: CATSRDIGSNQPQHF.

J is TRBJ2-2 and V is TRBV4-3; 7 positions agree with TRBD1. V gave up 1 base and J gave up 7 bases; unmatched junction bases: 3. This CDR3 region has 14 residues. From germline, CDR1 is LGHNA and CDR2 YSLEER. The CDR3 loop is CASSQGQGFGELFF. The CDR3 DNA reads TGCGCCAGCAGCCAAGGACAGGGCTTCGGGGAGCTGTTTTTT.

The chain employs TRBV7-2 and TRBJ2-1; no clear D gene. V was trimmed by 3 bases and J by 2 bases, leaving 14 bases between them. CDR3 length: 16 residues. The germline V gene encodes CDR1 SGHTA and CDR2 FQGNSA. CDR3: CASSLLWAPTYNEQFF. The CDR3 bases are TGTGCCAGCAGCTTGCTCTGGGCTCCTACCTACAATGAGCAGTTCTTC.

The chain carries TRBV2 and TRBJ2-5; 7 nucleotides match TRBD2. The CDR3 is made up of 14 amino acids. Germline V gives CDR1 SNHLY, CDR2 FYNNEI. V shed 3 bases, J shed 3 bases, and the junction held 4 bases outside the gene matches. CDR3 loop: CASSERLAKETQYF. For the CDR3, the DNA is TGTGCCAGCAGTGAGCGACTAGCAAAAGAGACCCAGTACTTC.

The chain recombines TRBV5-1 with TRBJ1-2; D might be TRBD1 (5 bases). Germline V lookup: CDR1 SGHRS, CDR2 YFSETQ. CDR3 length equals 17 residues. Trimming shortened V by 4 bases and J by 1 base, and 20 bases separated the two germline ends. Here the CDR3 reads CASSSGWGTDLNYGYTF. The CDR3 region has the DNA TGCGCCAGCAGCAGCGGATGGGGGACGGACCTTAACTATGGCTACACCTTC. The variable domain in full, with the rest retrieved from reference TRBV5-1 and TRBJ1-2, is KAGVTQTPRYLIKTRGQQVTLSCSPISGHRSVSWYQQTPGQGLQFLFEYFSETQRNKGNFPGRFSGRQFSNSRSEMNVSTLELGDSALYLCASSSGWGTDLNYGYTFGSGTRLTVV.

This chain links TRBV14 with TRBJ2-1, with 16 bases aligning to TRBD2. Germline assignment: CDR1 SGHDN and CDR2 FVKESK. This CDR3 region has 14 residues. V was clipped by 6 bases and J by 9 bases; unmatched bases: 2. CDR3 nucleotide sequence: TGTGCCAGCAGGGGACTAGCGGGGGGGAGTGAGCAGTTCTTC. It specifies CASRGLAGGSEQFF.

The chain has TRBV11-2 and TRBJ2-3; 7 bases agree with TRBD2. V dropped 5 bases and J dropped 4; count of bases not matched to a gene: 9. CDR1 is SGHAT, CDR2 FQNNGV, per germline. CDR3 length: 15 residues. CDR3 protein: CASSRGGGRADTQYF. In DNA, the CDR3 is TGTGCCAGCAGCCGGGGCGGGGGACGGGCAGATACGCAGTATTTT.

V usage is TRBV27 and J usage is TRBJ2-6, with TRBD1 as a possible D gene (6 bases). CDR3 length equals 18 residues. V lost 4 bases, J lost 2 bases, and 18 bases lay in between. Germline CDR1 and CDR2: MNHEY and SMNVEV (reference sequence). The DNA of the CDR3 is TGTGCCAGCAGTTCGGTAGGGCAGGGGATCCCTGGGGCCAACGTCCTGACTTTC. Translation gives CASSSVGQGIPGANVLTF. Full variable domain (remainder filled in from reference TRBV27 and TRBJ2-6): EAQVTQNPRYLITVTGKKLTVTCSQNMNHEYMSWYRQDPGLGLRQIYYSMNVEVTDKGDVPEGYKVSRKEKRNFPLILESPSPNQTSLYFCASSSVGQGIPGANVLTFGAGSRLTVL.

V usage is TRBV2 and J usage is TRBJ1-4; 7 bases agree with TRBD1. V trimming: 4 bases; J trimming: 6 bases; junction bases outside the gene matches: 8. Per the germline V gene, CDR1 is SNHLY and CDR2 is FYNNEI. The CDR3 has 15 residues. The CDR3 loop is CASSGTGTDYEKLFF. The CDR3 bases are TGTGCCAGCAGTGGTACCGGGACAGACTATGAAAAACTGTTTTTT.